This T cell receptor beta chain is drawn from a study of shared clonotypes between healthy human individuals. This clone was found a few times. Germline trimming cut 4 bases from V and 5 bases from J; bases unmatched to any gene: 4. This CDR3 spans 13 amino acids. Germline V CDR1 and CDR2: SGHRS, YFSETQ. Libraries were prepared by immunoSEQ multiplex PCR; TCRdb keeps only in-frame clonotypes and omits some of them. The table lists fewer than 850,000 clones, around 72% of them singletons. Material: memory CD4+ T cells sorted from blood. Noted subset: CD45RA-negative fraction. V is TRBV5-1 and J is TRBJ2-7, with TRBD1 identical over 9 bases. This clonotype originated in a woman aged 25 to 45 in good health. In DNA form, the CDR3 reads TGCGCCAGCAGCGTACAGGGGGCCCACGAGCAGTACTTC. Translated, it gives CASSVQGAHEQYF. The complete variable domain, with remaining parts taken from reference TRBV5-1 and TRBJ2-7, reads KAGVTQTPRYLIKTRGQQVTLSCSPISGHRSVSWYQQTPGQGLQFLFEYFSETQRNKGNFPGRFSGRQFSNSRSEMNVSTLELGDSALYLCASSVQGAHEQYFGPGTRLTVT.